This section outlines one T cell receptor (beta chain) sequence together with its context. The CDR3 extends over 15 amino acids. Losses at the gene ends were 3 bases for V and 4 bases for J; bases not matched to a gene: 6. CDR1 and CDR2 (germline): KGHSH, LQKENI. Only in-frame clones appear in the TCRdb table, and some are missing; sequencing was by immunoSEQ multiplex PCR. Of about 330,000 clones in the sample, approximately 88% were seen once. The data derive from a study of blood T cell repertoires in COVID-19. At the level of the study: T cells, B-cell-depleted T cells, or PBMCs supplied cDNA or gDNA.

The chain is built from TRBV18 and TRBJ2-1; 7 bases match TRBD1. The source material was peripheral blood. The receptor's source is a man under 40 with COVID-19, enrolled during active disease. The CDR3 region is CASSPGQNQYNEQFF. The CDR3 nucleotides are TGTGCCAGCTCACCGGGACAGAACCAGTACAATGAGCAGTTCTTC. Supplemented by reference TRBV18 and TRBJ2-1, the full variable domain reads NAGVMQNPRHLVRRRGQEARLRCSPMKGHSHVYWYRQLPEEGLKFMVYLQKENIIDESGMPKERFSAEFPKEGPSILRIQQVVRGDSAAYFCASSPGQNQYNEQFFGPGTRLTVL.